The TCR beta chain described here comes from a study of Ad26.COV2.S vaccination and SARS-CoV-2 variants. Study at large: The donor participated in the COV1001 trial, in its Ad26.COV2.S arm. Ad26.COV2.S given intramuscularly, once or twice 56 days apart.

Described treatment: about 20 received Ad26.COV2.S at low or high dose, single or two shots; several received placebo; per-sample allocation not given. Sampling was done on day 63 after the first vaccine or placebo injection. In its sample, this clone was seen once. Measured with immunoSEQ multiplex PCR; TCRdb has only the in-frame clones, and not every one. The repertoire holds more than 300,000 clones, with approximately 86% as singletons. This CDR3 region has 14 residues. Germline lookup yields CDR1 SNHLY and CDR2 FYNNEI. The junction had 2 bases not matched to a gene; V was cut back by 4 bases and J by 3 bases.

This chain uses TRBV2 with TRBJ2-7; 11 bases are a match to TRBD1. The clonotype was recovered from a person aged 18 to 65 who received the Ad26.COV2.S COVID-19 vaccine or a placebo. The material was peripheral blood, obtained in a trial of Ad26.COV2.S vaccine versus placebo. CDR3 region: CASSGGQGGYEQYF. The CDR3 DNA sequence: TGTGCCAGCAGTGGGGGACAGGGGGGCTACGAGCAGTACTTC.